This T cell receptor beta chain was captured in a study of cytotoxic CD8 clonotypes in ibrutinib-treated CLL. This clone appeared once. Only in-frame clones appear in the TCRdb table, and some are missing; sequencing was by immunoSEQ multiplex PCR. The sample has some 130,000 clones, more than 85% seen once. CDR1 is SNHLY and CDR2 is FYNNEI in the germline V gene. This CDR3 is 13 amino acids long. Losses at the gene ends were 6 bases for V and 3 bases for J; bases not matched to a gene: 4. The clonotype comes from a human donor with chronic lymphocytic leukemia. The rearrangement links TRBV2 to TRBJ2-5; 7 positions agree with TRBD1. Source: PBMCs, taken after 12 months of ibrutinib treatment. CDR3 protein: CASRGGQKETQYF. The CDR3 DNA sequence: TGTGCCAGCAGAGGGGGACAGAAAGAGACCCAGTACTTC.